These T cell receptor beta chains were read from a single sample in a study of T cell responses to AZD1222 COVID-19 vaccine. Libraries were prepared by immunoSEQ multiplex PCR; TCRdb keeps only in-frame clonotypes and omits some of them. Of around 140,000 clones listed, 80% to 95% are singletons. The specimen was peripheral blood, collected on day 0 of AZD1222 vaccination. The receptors here all came from an adult in good health. The CDR3 runs from the conserved cysteine through the conserved F or W. The D gene is left open where the match is weak. Clone size is stated in some rows and not others, as once, few, many or a class when expanded.

>TRBV18|TRBJ1-1|-|-
TGTGCCAGCTCACCCTACTCGACCGGCGGAGGTGAAGCTTTCTTT
CASSPYSTGGGEAFF
>TRBV3-1/TRBV3-2|TRBJ2-5|TRBD2|-
TGTGCCAGCAGCCAAGTTGCCCCGAGGGGAGCGGGAGGCGAGACCCAGTACTTC
CASSQVAPRGAGGETQYF
>TRBV5-4|TRBJ2-7|TRBD1|-
TGTGCCAGCAGCTTGGCAGGGGGTTGGGAGCAGTACTTC
CASSLAGGWEQYF
>TRBV6-6|TRBJ2-1|-|-
TGTGCCAGCAGCTACGGGACGGCGAGCTCCTACAATGAGCAGTTCTTC
CASSYGTASSYNEQFF
>TRBV12-2|TRBJ2-7|-|-
TGTGCAAGTCGCCGGGCTAGGAGCTCCTACGAGCAGTACTTC
CASRRARSSYEQYF
>TRBV11-2|TRBJ2-3|TRBD1|few
TGTGCCAGCAGCTCCGACGCCTCCGGGACAGGGGATATTAAAAATACGCAGTATTTT
CASSSDASGTGDIKNTQYF
>TRBV2|TRBJ1-1|-|-
TGTGCCAGCATTGTCACCACTGAAGCTTTCTTT
CASIVTTEAFF
>TRBV10-1|TRBJ2-2|-|-
TGCGCCAGCAGGGAGGTTAACACCGGGGAGCTGTTTTTT
CASREVNTGELFF
>TRBV24-1|TRBJ2-7|TRBD2|-
TGTGCCACCAGTGATTTTGCTAGCGGAGCCTACGAGCAGTACTTC
CATSDFASGAYEQYF
>TRBV7-9|TRBJ2-3|-|-
TGTGCCAGCAGCTTCGAAGGGCCAGATACGCAGTATTTT
CASSFEGPDTQYF
>TRBV2|TRBJ1-1|-|once
TGTGCCAGCAGTGAAATTTATGAAGCTTTCTTT
CASSEIYEAFF
>TRBV28|TRBJ1-2|-|-
TGTGCCAGCAGTGTGGGACACCCGGGCTATGGCTACACCTTC
CASSVGHPGYGYTF
>TRBV19|TRBJ1-2|TRBD1|-
TGTGCCAGTGCAAGGGACAGGGGAAACTATGGCTACACCTTC
CASARDRGNYGYTF
>TRBV6-1|TRBJ2-4|-|-
TGTGCCAGCAGTGAAGTGGTCGCCACCAAAAACATTCAGTACTTC
CASSEVVATKNIQYF
>TRBV19|TRBJ2-1|-|-
TGTGCCAGTAGACGCCTGACCGGAGGGCCGGAGAATGAGCAGTTCTTC
CASRRLTGGPENEQFF
>TRBV9|TRBJ2-2|TRBD2|-
TGTGCCAGCAGCCCCCGGGGGAGGGAGAACACCGGGGAGCTGTTTTTT
CASSPRGRENTGELFF
>TRBV19|TRBJ2-7|TRBD1|-
TGTGCCACCTCCGGGACAGGGACCTACGAGCAGTACTTC
CATSGTGTYEQYF
>TRBV25-1|TRBJ2-2|-|-
TGTGCCAGCAGTGAATATGGAAAGTTAAACACCGGGGAGCTGTTTTTT
CASSEYGKLNTGELFF
>TRBV4-2|TRBJ2-5|TRBD2|once
TGTGCCAGCAGCGCTGCTGGGCTAGCGGGGGAAGAGACCCAGTACTTC
CASSAAGLAGEETQYF
>TRBV7-2|TRBJ2-5|TRBD2|-
TGTGCCAGCAGCTTCCCTAGCGGGAACCAAGAGACCCAGTACTTC
CASSFPSGNQETQYF
>TRBV19|TRBJ1-1|-|-
TGTGCCAGTAGTATAGATGTCCTACTACTGGCTGAAGCTTTCTTT
CASSIDVLLLAEAFF
>TRBV4-1|TRBJ1-5|-|-
TGCGCCAGCAGCCAAGTAAGGGACAATCAGCCCCAGCATTTT
CASSQVRDNQPQHF
>TRBV28|TRBJ2-1|TRBD2|once
TGTGCCAGCAGTTTTAGCGGGGGGTACAATGAGCAGTTCTTC
CASSFSGGYNEQFF
>TRBV7-6|TRBJ2-1|TRBD2|-
TGTGCCAGCAGCTTAACTTGGGAGGGCAATTACAATGAGCAGTTCTTC
CASSLTWEGNYNEQFF
>TRBV12-5|TRBJ1-4|-|-
TGTGCTAGTGGTTTAATGATCGATGAAAAACTGTTTTTT
CASGLMIDEKLFF
>TRBV11-3|TRBJ2-7|TRBD1|-
TGTGCCAGCAGCCGGACAGGGGACATCGACGAGCAGTACTTC
CASSRTGDIDEQYF
>TRBV23-1|TRBJ2-7|-|-
TGCGCCAGCAATAAATATAACTACGAGCAGTACTTC
CASNKYNYEQYF
>TRBV19|TRBJ1-3|TRBD1|few
TGTGCCAGTAGCATGGGACAGGACCGCGACACCATATATTTT
CASSMGQDRDTIYF
>TRBV12-5|TRBJ1-5|-|-
TGTGCTAGTGGTTTCGGGCTGACTAATCAGCCCCAGCATTTT
CASGFGLTNQPQHF
>TRBV7-2|TRBJ2-1|TRBD2|once
TGTGCCAGCAGCTCTCAATCAGGAGCGGGAGTAGGCAATGAGCAGTTCTTC
CASSSQSGAGVGNEQFF
>TRBV6-5|TRBJ2-2|TRBD1|-
TGTGCCAGCAGTTACGACCAGGGGGCGCAAACCGGGGAGCTGTTTTTT
CASSYDQGAQTGELFF
>TRBV5-1|TRBJ2-7|-|-
TGCGCCAGCAGCCTGGACGCCTCCTACGAGCAGTACTTC
CASSLDASYEQYF
>TRBV7-2|TRBJ2-7|-|-
TGTGCCAGCAGCTTAGAGGCCTACGAGCAGTACTTC
CASSLEAYEQYF
>TRBV5-1|TRBJ2-7|-|once
TGCGCCAGCAGCTTGACGGCGGGCTCCCTATACGAGCAGTACTTC
CASSLTAGSLYEQYF
>TRBV7-3|TRBJ2-4|-|-
TGTGCCAGCAGCTCCCCGGGAGCGGAAAACATTCAGTACTTC
CASSSPGAENIQYF
>TRBV6-1|TRBJ2-3|TRBD2|-
TGTGCCAGCAGTGAACGACTAGCAATTTACACAGATACGCAGTATTTT
CASSERLAIYTDTQYF
>TRBV5-6|TRBJ2-7|-|-
TGTGCCAGCAGCTTACGCCTAGGGCCCAAGGTTGAGCAGTACTTC
CASSLRLGPKVEQYF
>TRBV5-1|TRBJ2-4|-|-
TGCGCCAGCAGCTTGGGTGTTAATGACGCCAAAAACATTCAGTACTTC
CASSLGVNDAKNIQYF
>TRBV18|TRBJ1-3|-|few
TGTGCCAGCTCACCAGAATCGGGCTCTGGAAACACCATATATTTT
CASSPESGSGNTIYF
>TRBV7-2|TRBJ1-1|-|-
TGTGCCAGCAGCTCAACCCCCGCGAACACTGAAGCTTTCTTT
CASSSTPANTEAFF
>TRBV5-1|TRBJ2-2|-|-
TGCGCCAGCAGCTTGATGGGGGTCGGCGACACGAACACCGGGGAGCTGTTTTTT
CASSLMGVGDTNTGELFF
>TRBV6-5|TRBJ2-1|TRBD2|-
TGTGCCAGCAGGGCTAGCGGGAGGTTATACAATGAGCAGTTCTTC
CASRASGRLYNEQFF
>TRBV18|TRBJ2-1|TRBD1|-
TGTGCCAGCTCACCCGGGACAGCGGTGAATGCGTTCTTC
CASSPGTAVNAFF
>TRBV5-1|TRBJ1-2|-|-
TGCGCCAGCAGCTGGGGACAAAACTATGGCTACACCTTC
CASSWGQNYGYTF
>TRBV3-1/TRBV3-2|TRBJ2-1|TRBD2|-
TGTGCCAGCAGCCAACAAGCGGGACCCTACAATGAGCAGTTCTTC
CASSQQAGPYNEQFF
>TRBV18|TRBJ1-1|-|-
TGTGCCAGCTCACCGCTCAAAACAGACCTCACTGAAGCTTTCTTT
CASSPLKTDLTEAFF
>TRBV7-2|TRBJ2-7|TRBD1|-
TGTGCCAGCAGCTCCGGACAGGTCTACGAGCAGTACTTC
CASSSGQVYEQYF
>TRBV4-1|TRBJ2-2|TRBD2|few
TGCGCCAGCAGCCAAGAGATCCCTAGCGGGGTAGCGAACACCGGGGAGCTGTTTTTT
CASSQEIPSGVANTGELFF
>TRBV29-1|TRBJ2-7|TRBD2|-
TGCAGCGTTGAAGATCGGACTAGCGGGAGGGCCTCCGAGCAGTACTTC
CSVEDRTSGRASEQYF
>TRBV27|TRBJ1-2|-|once
TGTGCCAGCAGTCGGGACCGACTCTATGGCTACACCTTC
CASSRDRLYGYTF